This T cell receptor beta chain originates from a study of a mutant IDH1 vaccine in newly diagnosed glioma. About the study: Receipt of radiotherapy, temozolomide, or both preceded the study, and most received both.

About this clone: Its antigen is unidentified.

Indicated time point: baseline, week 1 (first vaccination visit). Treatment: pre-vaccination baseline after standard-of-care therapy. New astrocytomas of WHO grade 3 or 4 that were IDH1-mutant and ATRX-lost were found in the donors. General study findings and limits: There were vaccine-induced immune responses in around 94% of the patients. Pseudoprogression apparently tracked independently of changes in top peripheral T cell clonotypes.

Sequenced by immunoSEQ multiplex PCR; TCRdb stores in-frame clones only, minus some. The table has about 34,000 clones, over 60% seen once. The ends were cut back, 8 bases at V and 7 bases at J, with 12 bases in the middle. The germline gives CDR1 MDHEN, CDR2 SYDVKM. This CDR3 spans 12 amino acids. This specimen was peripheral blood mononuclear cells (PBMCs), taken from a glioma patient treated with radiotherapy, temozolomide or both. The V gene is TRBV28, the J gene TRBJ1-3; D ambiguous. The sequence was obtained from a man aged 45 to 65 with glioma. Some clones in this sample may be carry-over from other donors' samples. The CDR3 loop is CASGLIGNTIYF. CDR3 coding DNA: TGTGCCAGCGGCCTGATCGGGAACACCATATATTTT.